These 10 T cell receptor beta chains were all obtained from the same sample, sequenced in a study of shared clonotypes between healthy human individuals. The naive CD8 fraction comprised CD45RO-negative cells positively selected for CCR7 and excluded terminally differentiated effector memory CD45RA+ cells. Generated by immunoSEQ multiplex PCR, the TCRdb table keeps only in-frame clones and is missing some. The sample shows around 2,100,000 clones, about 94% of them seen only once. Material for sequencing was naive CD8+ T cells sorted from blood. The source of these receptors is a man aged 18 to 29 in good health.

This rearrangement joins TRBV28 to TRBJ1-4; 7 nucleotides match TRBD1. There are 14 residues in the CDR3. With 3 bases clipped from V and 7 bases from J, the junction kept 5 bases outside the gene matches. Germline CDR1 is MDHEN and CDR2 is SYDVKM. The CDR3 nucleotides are TGTGCCAGCAGTTTGGAGGGGGCCGTTGAAAAACTGTTTTTT. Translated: CASSLEGAVEKLFF.

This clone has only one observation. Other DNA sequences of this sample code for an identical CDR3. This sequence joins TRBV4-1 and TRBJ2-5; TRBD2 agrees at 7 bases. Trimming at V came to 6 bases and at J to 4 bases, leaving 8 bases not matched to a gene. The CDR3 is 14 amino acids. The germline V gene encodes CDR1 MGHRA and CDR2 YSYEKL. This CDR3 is CASSPGPGGETQYF. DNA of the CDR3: TGCGCCAGCAGTCCCGGACCGGGGGGAGAGACCCAGTACTTC.

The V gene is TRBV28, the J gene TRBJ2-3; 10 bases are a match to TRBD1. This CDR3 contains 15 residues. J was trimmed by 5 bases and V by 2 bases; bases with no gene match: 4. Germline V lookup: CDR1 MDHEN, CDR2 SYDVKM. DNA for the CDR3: TGTGCCAGCAGTTTAGGGACAGGGGTCGAAGATACGCAGTATTTT. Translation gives CASSLGTGVEDTQYF. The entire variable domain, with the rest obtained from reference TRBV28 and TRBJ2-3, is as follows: DVKVTQSSRYLVKRTGEKVFLECVQDMDHENMFWYRQDPGLGLRLIYFSYDVKMKEKGDIPEGYSVSREKKERFSLILESASTNQTSMYLCASSLGTGVEDTQYFGPGTRLTVL.

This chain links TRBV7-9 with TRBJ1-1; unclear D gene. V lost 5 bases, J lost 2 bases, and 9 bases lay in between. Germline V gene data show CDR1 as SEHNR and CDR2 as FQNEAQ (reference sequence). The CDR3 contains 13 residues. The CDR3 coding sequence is TGTGCCAGCAGCCACCCTACCAACACTGAAGCTTTCTTT. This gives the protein CASSHPTNTEAFF.

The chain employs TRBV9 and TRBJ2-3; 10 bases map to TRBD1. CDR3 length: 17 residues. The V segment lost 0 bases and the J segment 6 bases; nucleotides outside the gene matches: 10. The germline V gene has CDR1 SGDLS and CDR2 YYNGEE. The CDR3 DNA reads TGTGCCAGCAGCGTAGAATGGACAGGGGGTGTTACCGATACGCAGTATTTT. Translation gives CASSVEWTGGVTDTQYF.

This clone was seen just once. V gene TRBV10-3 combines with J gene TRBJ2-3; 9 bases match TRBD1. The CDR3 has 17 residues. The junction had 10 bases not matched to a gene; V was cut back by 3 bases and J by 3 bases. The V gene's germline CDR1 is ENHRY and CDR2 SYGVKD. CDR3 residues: CAISDIRGDRATDTQYF. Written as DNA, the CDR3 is TGTGCCATCAGTGACATTAGGGGGGACAGGGCGACAGATACGCAGTATTTT.

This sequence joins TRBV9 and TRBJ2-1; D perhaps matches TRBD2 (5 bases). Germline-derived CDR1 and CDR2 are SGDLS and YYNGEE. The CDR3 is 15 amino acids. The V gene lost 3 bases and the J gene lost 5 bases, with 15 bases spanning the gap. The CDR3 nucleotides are TGTGCCAGCAGCGCATTCCCGGGAACAAACAATGAGCAGTTCTTC. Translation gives CASSAFPGTNNEQFF.

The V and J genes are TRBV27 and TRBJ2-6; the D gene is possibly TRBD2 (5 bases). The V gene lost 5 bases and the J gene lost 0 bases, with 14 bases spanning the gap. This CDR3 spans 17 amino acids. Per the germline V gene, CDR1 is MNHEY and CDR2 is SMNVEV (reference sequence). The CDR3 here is CASSPISASSGANVLTF. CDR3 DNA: TGTGCCAGCAGTCCGATTAGCGCGTCCTCTGGGGCCAACGTCCTGACTTTC. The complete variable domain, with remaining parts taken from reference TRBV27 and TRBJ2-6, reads EAQVTQNPRYLITVTGKKLTVTCSQNMNHEYMSWYRQDPGLGLRQIYYSMNVEVTDKGDVPEGYKVSRKEKRNFPLILESPSPNQTSLYFCASSPISASSGANVLTFGAGSRLTVL.

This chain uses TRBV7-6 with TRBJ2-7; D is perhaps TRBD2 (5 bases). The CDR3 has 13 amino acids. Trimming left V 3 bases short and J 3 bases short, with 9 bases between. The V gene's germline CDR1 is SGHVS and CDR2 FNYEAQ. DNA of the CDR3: TGTGCCAGCAGCTTGGGTAGCGTCTACGAGCAGTACTTC. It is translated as CASSLGSVYEQYF.

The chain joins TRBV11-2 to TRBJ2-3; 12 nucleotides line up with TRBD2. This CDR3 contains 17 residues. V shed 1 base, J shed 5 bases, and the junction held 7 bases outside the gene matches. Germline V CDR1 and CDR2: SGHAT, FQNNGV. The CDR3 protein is CASSLGPSGRAGDTQYF. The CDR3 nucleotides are TGTGCCAGCAGCTTAGGCCCTAGCGGGAGGGCCGGAGATACGCAGTATTTT.